This TCR beta chain was obtained from a study of T cells in Graves' hyperthyroidism and ophthalmopathy. The study's findings and limits: The model's output predicted ophthalmopathy at a median of roughly 6.9 months prior to onset. Most thyroid clonotypes that were expanded above 0.001 also turned up in blood.

Amplified TCR beta CDR3 regions derived from RNA transcripts. The TCR CDR3 first-round RT-PCR relied on the HTBI primer set. TCRdb ran MiXCR on the multiplex PCR reads and lists one entry per CDR3 protein. The sample carries almost 50,000 distinct CDR3 sequences, 54% recorded once. V lost 2 bases and J lost 6, with 14 bases in between. The CDR3 extends over 16 amino acids. Germline CDR1 is ENHRY and CDR2 is SYGVKD. Exclusion criteria comprised uncontrolled infection, other autoimmune disease, pregnancy or lactation. Orbital computed tomography, thyroid ultrasound, serum thyroxine and TRAb, and clinical symptoms together informed the diagnoses. In regard to this clonotype: Its antigen is not identified.

V usage is TRBV10-3 and J usage is TRBJ1-6; D unclear. The sequencing sample was made of peripheral blood or thyroid tissue (not recorded which). The clonotype originates from a man aged 18 to 29 with Graves' hyperthyroidism. The CDR3 DNA reads TGTGCCATCAGTGAGCCAAAGGCGTGGAGTAATTCACCCCTCCACTTT. Its protein product is CAISEPKAWSNSPLHF.